This entry is about one T cell receptor beta chain. Its antigen is as yet unknown. The roughly 17-31 mg bulk tissue piece was not sorted before simultaneous RNA and DNA extraction. This sample is drawn from a study of tumor-infiltrating lymphocytes in primary liver carcinoma. Study-level results: Reduced overlap was seen in tumor-adjacent and tumor-blood pairs versus tumor region pairs.

A primer in the constant region served to generate TCR beta cDNA from approximately 450 ng of total RNA. Three-round nested multiplex PCR performed with slightly modified ARM-PCR produced the TCR beta libraries. Rounds one and two of PCR, each of 10 cycles, were primed with TRBV1-TRBV30 forward primers and a C-beta reverse primer. TCRdb passed the multiplex PCR reads through MiXCR, listing each CDR3 protein once. The data show around 78,000 distinct CDR3 sequences, about 64% seen once. The germline V gene encodes CDR1 MDHEN and CDR2 SYDVKM. This CDR3 region has 13 residues. Trimming cost V 6 bases and J 8 bases; bases outside gene matches: 8.

The origin of this receptor is a woman aged 55-69 years with primary liver carcinoma and hepatitis B virus infection. The chain couples TRBV28 to TRBJ1-2; 8 bases map to TRBD1. Sequencing was done on a sample of liver tumor tissue from sampling region 4. The subset here: tumor region T4, right-lateral pole. The CDR3 DNA is TGTGCCAGCAGCTCTCAGGGGGCGCGAGGCTACACCTTC. Protein product: CASSSQGARGYTF.